These T cell receptor beta chains were read from a single sample in a study of T cells expressing NK-cell markers. Reanalyzing the 5' RACE reads, TCRdb keeps one entry per CDR3 protein, without DNA. This listing includes roughly 160,000 distinct CDR3 sequences. Sequenced: blood T cells: a sorted CD56 or NKG2C T cell subset, CD4+ or CD8+ T cells, or bulk PBMC T cells (not recorded which). All receptors derive from a woman aged 18 to 75 in good health. Each CDR3 is given with its conserved first and last residue.

>TRBJ1-2|TRBV7-2
CASTTSGGYYGYTF
>TRBJ1-1|TRBV24-1
CATSGGTGGWKTEAFF
>TRBJ1-1|TRBV19
CASRPQGAEAFF
>TRBJ2-7|TRBV7-6
CASSSSWHGAGEQYF
>TRBJ1-1|TRBV29-1
CSVGDRVPSEAFF
>TRBJ2-2|TRBV6-2/TRBV6-3
CASSLGTLAGELFF
>TRBJ2-6|TRBV28
CASSQLGANVLTF
>TRBJ2-3|TRBV5-1
CASSLGRDWSTDTQYF
>TRBJ1-5|TRBV12-3/TRBV12-4
CASSLGGDGNQPQHF
>TRBJ2-7|TRBV6-1
CASRDRGRSLGQYF
>TRBJ1-1|TRBV4-2
CATRAHSQSGTEAFF
>TRBJ1-3|TRBV4-1
CASSQGARSSGNTIYF
>TRBJ2-3|TRBV4-1
CASSHTRGRVTDTQYF
>TRBJ1-1|TRBV2
CASSVAGQPNTEAFF
>TRBJ1-5|TRBV7-6
CASSFRQGGQPQHF
>TRBJ1-5|TRBV20-1
CSAEGLRSQPQHF
>TRBJ2-1|TRBV18
CASSPPGQRGNEQFF
>TRBJ1-6|TRBV7-2
CASSPRGGTGESPLHF